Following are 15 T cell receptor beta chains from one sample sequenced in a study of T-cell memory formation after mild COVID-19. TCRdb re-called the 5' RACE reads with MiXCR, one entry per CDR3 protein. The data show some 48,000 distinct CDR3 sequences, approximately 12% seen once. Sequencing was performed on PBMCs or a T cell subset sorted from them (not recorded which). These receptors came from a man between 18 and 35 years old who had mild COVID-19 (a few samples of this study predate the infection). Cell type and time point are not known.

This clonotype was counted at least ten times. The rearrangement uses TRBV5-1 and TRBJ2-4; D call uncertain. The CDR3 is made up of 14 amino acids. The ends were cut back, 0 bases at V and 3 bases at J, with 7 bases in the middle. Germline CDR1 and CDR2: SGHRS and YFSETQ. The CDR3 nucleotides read TGCGCCAGCAGCTTGGATTTAGTCAAAAACATTCAGTACTTC. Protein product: CASSLDLVKNIQYF.

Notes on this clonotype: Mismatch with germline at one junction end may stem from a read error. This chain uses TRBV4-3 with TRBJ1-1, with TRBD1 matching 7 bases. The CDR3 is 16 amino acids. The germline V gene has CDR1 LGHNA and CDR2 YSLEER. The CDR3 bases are TGCGCCAGCAGCCAAGATTTGAGACAGGGAGGAACTGAAGATTTCTTT. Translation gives CASSQDLRQGGTEDFF.

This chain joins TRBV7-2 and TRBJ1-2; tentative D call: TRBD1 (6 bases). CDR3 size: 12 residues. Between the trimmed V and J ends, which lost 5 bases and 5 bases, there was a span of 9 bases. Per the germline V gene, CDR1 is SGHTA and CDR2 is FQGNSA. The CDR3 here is CASSPDSYGYTF. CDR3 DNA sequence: TGTGCCAGCAGCCCGGACAGTTATGGCTACACCTTC.

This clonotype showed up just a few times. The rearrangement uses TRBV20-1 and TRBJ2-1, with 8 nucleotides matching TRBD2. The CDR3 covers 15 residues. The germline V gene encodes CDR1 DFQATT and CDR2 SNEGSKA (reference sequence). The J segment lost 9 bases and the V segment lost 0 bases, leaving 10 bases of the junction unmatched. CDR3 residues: CSARDVRTSNGEQFF. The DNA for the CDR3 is TGCAGTGCTAGAGATGTCCGGACTAGCAACGGTGAGCAGTTCTTC.

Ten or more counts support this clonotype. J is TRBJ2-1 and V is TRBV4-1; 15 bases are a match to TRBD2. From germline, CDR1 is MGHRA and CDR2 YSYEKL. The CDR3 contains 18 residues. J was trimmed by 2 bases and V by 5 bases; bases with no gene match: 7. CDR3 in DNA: TGCGCCAGCAGCGGGGGACTAGCGGGGGGTAACCCCTACAATGAGCAGTTCTTC. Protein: CASSGGLAGGNPYNEQFF.

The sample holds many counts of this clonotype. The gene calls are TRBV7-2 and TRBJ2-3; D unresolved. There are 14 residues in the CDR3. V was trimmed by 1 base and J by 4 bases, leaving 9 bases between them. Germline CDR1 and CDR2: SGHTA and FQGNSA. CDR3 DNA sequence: TGTGCCAGCAGCTTAGTCCCTACCGCAGATACGCAGTATTTT. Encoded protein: CASSLVPTADTQYF.

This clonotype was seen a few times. DNA for the CDR3: TGTGCCAGTCGCCGGGGGGGCCGCAATGAGCAGTTCTTC. Its translation: CASRRGGRNEQFF. This chain uses TRBV19 with TRBJ2-1, with 8 positions matching TRBD2. The CDR3 has 13 amino acids. The trim removed 8 bases at V and 6 bases at J, leaving 6 bases unmatched. CDR1 and CDR2 from the germline V gene are LNHDA and SQIVND (reference sequence).

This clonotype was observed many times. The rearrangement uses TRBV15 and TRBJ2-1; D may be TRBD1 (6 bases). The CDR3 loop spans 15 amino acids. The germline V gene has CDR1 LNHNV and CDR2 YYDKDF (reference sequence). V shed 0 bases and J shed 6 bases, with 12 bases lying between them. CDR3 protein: CATSRERTVSNEQFF. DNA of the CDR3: TGTGCCACCAGCAGAGAGAGGACAGTCTCCAATGAGCAGTTCTTC.

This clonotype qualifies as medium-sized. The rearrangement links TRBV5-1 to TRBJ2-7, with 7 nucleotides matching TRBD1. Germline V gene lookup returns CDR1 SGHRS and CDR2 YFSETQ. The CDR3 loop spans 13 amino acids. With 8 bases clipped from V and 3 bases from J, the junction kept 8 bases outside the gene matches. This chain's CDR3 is CASRGTVDYEQYF. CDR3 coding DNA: TGCGCCAGTAGAGGGACAGTAGACTACGAGCAGTACTTC.

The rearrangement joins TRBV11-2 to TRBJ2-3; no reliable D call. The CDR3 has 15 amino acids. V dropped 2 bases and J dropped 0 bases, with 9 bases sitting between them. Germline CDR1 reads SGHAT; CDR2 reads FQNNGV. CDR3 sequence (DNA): TGTGCCAGCAGCTTAATGTCGGCTAGCACAGATACGCAGTATTTT. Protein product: CASSLMSASTDTQYF. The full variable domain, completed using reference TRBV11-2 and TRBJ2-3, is EAGVAQSPRYKIIEKRQSVAFWCNPISGHATLYWYQQILGQGPKLLIQFQNNGVVDDSQLPKDRFSAERLKGVDSTLKIQPAKLEDSAVYLCASSLMSASTDTQYFGPGTRLTVL.

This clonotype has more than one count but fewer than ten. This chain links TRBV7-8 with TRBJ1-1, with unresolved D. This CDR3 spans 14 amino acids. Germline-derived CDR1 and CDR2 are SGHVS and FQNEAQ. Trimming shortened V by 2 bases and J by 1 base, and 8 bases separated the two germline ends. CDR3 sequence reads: CASSLSTGNTEAFF. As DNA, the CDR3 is TGTGCCAGCAGCTTATCGACGGGGAACACTGAAGCTTTCTTT.

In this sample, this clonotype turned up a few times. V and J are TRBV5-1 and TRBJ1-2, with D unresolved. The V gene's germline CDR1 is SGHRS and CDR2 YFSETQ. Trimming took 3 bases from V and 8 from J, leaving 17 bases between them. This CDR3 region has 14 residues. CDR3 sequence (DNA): TGCGCCAGCAGCTACGACGGGTTGGGCGGAGGCTACACCTTC. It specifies CASSYDGLGGGYTF. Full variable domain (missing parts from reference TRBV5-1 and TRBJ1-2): KAGVTQTPRYLIKTRGQQVTLSCSPISGHRSVSWYQQTPGQGLQFLFEYFSETQRNKGNFPGRFSGRQFSNSRSEMNVSTLELGDSALYLCASSYDGLGGGYTFGSGTRLTVV.

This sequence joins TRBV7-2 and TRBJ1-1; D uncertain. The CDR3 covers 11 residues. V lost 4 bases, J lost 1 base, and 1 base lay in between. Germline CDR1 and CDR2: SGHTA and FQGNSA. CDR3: CASSSNTEAFF. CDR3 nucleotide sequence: TGTGCCAGCAGCTCGAACACTGAAGCTTTCTTT.

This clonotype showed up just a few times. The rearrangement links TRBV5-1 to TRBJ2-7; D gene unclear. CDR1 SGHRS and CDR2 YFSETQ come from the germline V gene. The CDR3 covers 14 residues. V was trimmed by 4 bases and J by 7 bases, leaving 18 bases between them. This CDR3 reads CASSPGLIRWEQYF. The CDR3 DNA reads TGCGCCAGCAGCCCAGGCCTTATTCGATGGGAGCAGTACTTC.

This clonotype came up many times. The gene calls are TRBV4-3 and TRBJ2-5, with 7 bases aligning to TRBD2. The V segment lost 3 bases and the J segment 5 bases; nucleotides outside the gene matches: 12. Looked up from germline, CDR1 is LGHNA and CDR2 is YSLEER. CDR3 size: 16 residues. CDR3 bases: TGCGCCAGCAGCCAGGATGTTCCGGCGGGAGTGGAGACCCAGTACTTC. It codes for CASSQDVPAGVETQYF.